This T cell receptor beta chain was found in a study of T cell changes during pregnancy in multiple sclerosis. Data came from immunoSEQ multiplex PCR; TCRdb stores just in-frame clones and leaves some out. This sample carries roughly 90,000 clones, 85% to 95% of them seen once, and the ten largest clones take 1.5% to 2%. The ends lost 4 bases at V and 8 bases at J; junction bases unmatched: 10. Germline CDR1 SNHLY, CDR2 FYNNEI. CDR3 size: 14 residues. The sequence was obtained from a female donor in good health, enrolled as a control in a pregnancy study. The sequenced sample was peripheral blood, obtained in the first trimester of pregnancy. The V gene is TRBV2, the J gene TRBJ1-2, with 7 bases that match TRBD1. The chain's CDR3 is CASSGAGQGGGYTF. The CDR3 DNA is TGTGCCAGCAGTGGGGCGGGGCAGGGGGGCGGCTACACCTTC.